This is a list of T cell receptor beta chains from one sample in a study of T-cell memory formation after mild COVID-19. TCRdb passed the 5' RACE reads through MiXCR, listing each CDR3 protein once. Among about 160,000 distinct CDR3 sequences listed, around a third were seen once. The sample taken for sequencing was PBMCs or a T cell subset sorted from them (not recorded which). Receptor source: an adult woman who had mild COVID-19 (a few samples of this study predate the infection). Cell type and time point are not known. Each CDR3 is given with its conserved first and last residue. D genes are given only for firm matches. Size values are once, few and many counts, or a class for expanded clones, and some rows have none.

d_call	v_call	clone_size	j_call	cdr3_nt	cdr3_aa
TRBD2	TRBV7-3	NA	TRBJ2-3	TGTGCCAGCTCGGGAGGGGCTAGCGGCACAGATACGCAGTATTTT	CASSGGASGTDTQYF
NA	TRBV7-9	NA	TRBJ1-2	TGTGCCAGCAGCTTATACCCGAATGACTATGGCTACACCTTC	CASSLYPNDYGYTF
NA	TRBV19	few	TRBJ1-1	TGTGCCAGTAGTGTGTTACAGGGGAACACTGAAGCTTTCTTT	CASSVLQGNTEAFF
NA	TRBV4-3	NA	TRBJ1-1	TGCGCCAGCAGCCAAGATCAGGGGCAGGCGAACACTGAAGCTTTCTTT	CASSQDQGQANTEAFF
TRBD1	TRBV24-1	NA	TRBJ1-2	TGTGCCACCAGTGACCCCGCCGGGACAGGGTCCTATGGCTACACCTTC	CATSDPAGTGSYGYTF
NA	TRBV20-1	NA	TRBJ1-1	TGCAGTGCTAGAGATCGTGTCAGAGCAAGCATGAACACTGAAGCTTTCTTT	CSARDRVRASMNTEAFF
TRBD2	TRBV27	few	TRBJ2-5	TGTGCCAGCAGTATGGGACTAGCGGGAGAAGAGACCCAGTACTTC	CASSMGLAGEETQYF
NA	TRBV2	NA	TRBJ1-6	TGTGCCAGCAGTGAAGTCGGGGTTGGCTCACCCCTCCACTTT	CASSEVGVGSPLHF
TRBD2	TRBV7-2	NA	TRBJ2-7	TGTGCCAGCAGCTTTAACGGGGGGTCCTACGAGCAGTACTTC	CASSFNGGSYEQYF
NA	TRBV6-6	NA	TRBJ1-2	TGTGCCAGCAGTTACTCTAGAGGACCCCGCTATGGCTACACCTTC	CASSYSRGPRYGYTF
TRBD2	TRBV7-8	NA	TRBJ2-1	TGTGCCAGCAGCTTAGCGCGACTAGCGGGGGCCAACTACAATGAGCAGTTCTTC	CASSLARLAGANYNEQFF
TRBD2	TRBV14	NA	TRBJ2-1	TGTGCCAGCAGCCAAAACGCGGGGACTAGCGGGAGAAACTACAATGAGCAGTTCTTC	CASSQNAGTSGRNYNEQFF
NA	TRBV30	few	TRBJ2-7	TGTGCCTGGTCACAGGCTTACGAGCAGTACTTC	CAWSQAYEQYF
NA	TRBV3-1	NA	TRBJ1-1	TGTGCCAGCAGCCAACAGGGGCGGGGTAGCACTGAAGCTTTCTTT	CASSQQGRGSTEAFF
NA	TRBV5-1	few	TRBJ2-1	TGCGCCAGCAGCTTGGTTGGAGGGGCCCTCTCCTACAATGAGCAGTTCTTC	CASSLVGGALSYNEQFF
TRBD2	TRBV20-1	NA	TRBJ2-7	TGCAGTGCTAGACAGTATACAACTAGCGGGAGTTACGAGCAGTACTTC	CSARQYTTSGSYEQYF
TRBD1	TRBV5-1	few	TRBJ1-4	TGCGCCAGCAGCTACAGGGGCCCCACTAATGAAAAACTGTTTTTT	CASSYRGPTNEKLFF
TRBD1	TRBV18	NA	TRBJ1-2	TGTGCCAGCTCATCGGGACAGGGCCACTATGGCTACACCTTC	CASSSGQGHYGYTF
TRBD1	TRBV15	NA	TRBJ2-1	TGTGCCACCAGCAGAGAGGACAGGGTCGGGCAGTTCTTC	CATSREDRVGQFF
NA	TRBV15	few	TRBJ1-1	TGTGCCACCAGCGGGACGGTGGTTTTGAACACTGAAGCTTTCTTT	CATSGTVVLNTEAFF
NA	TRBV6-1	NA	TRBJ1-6	TGTGCCAGCAGTGAATACCCGGGACCGCGTAATTCACCCCTCCACTTT	CASSEYPGPRNSPLHF
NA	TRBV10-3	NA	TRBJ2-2	TGTGCCATCAGTGACCCGGGGCACACCGGGGAGCTGTTTTTT	CAISDPGHTGELFF
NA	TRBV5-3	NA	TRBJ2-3	TGTGCCAGAAGCTTGGGGGTCACAGATACGCAGTATTTT	CARSLGVTDTQYF
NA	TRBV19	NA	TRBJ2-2	TGTGCCAGTAGTATCAGTGCCGGGGAGCTGTTTTTT	CASSISAGELFF
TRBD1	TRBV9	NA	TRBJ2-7	TGTGCCAGCAGCGTTAGCCCAGGGGGAGATCACCACGAGCAGTACTTC	CASSVSPGGDHHEQYF
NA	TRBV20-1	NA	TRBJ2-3	TGCAGTGCGGGTAGACTAGATACGCAGTATTTT	CSAGRLDTQYF
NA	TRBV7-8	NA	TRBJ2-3	TGTGCCAGCAGCTCGCGGGGGCTCACAGATACGCAGTATTTT	CASSSRGLTDTQYF
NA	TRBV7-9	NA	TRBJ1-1	TGTGCCAGCAGCCCGGGGACTGATCTTAAGAACACTGAAGCTTTCTTT	CASSPGTDLKNTEAFF
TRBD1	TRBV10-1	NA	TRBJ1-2	TGCGCCAGCAGCAGGGGGGGGATTAACTATGGCTACACCTTC	CASSRGGINYGYTF
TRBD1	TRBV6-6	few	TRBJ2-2	TGTGCCAGCAACCGCCCAATCAGGGGGCAAGGGAACACCGGGGAGCTGTTTTTT	CASNRPIRGQGNTGELFF
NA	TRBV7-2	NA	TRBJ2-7	TGTGCCAGAGACAGGTTATCAGGGGAGCAGTACTTC	CARDRLSGEQYF
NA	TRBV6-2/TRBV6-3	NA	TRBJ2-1	TGTGCCAGCAGTCGCGTAGGACTGAGCTCCTACAATGAGCAGTTCTTC	CASSRVGLSSYNEQFF
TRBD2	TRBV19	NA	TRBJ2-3	TGTGCCAGTAGTATAGGGGGACTAGCGGGGGATTTAGATACGCAGTATTTT	CASSIGGLAGDLDTQYF
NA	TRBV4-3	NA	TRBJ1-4	TGCGCCAGCAGCCAAGGTATACAGGATAACGAAAAACTGTTTTTT	CASSQGIQDNEKLFF
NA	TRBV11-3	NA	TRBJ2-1	TGTGCCAGCACCCGGGACTCCCTTTACAATGAGCAGTTCTTC	CASTRDSLYNEQFF
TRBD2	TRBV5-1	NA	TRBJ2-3	TGCGCCAGCAGCCTGGGACTAGCGGGAGCAGATACGCAGTATTTT	CASSLGLAGADTQYF
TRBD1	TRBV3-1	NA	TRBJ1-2	TGTGCCAGCAGCCAAGGAAGGACAGGCTCCTATGGCTACACCTTC	CASSQGRTGSYGYTF
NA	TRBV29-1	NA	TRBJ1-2	TGCAGCGTTGAGTTGGCAAATAACTATGGCTACACCTTC	CSVELANNYGYTF
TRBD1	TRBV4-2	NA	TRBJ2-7	TGTGCCAGCAGCCAACAGAGGGGGGCAGGGGGCTCATACGAGCAGTACTTC	CASSQQRGAGGSYEQYF
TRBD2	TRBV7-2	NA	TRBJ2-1	TGTGCCAGCATCAGTCTAGCGGGGGGGCGCGGCGAGCAGTTCTTC	CASISLAGGRGEQFF
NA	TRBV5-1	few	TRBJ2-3	TGCGCCAGCAGCTTAGACGTGGCTACGCAGTATTTT	CASSLDVATQYF
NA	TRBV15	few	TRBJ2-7	TGTGCCACCAGCAGAGCTAGATTAAGGCTTGAAGCCTACGAGCAGTACTTC	CATSRARLRLEAYEQYF
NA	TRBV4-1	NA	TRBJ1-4	TGCGCCAGCAGCCCGACCCCGGGAAGCAATGAAAAACTGTTTTTT	CASSPTPGSNEKLFF
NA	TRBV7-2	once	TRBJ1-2	TGTGCCAGCAGAACCCGAGCCGTAAGGAGCTATGGCTACACCTTC	CASRTRAVRSYGYTF
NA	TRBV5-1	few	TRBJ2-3	TGCGCCAGCAGCCTAGCGCCCCAACCCGATACGCAGTATTTT	CASSLAPQPDTQYF
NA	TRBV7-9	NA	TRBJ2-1	TGTGCCAGCAGCTTCCCCCGGGGTGGGAATGAGCAGTTCTTC	CASSFPRGGNEQFF